Each of the 18 T cell receptor beta chains below was sequenced from the same sample in a study of blood T cell repertoires in COVID-19. Data came from immunoSEQ multiplex PCR; TCRdb stores just in-frame clones and leaves some out. The sample comprises about 150,000 clones, 70% to 90% of which are singletons, and under 0.8% rests with the top ten. Sequences were obtained from peripheral blood. These receptors were taken from a man aged 55 to 69 with COVID-19, enrolled during active disease.

The chain recombines TRBV28 with TRBJ1-2, with D maybe TRBD1 (5 bases). The CDR3 extends over 13 amino acids. The V and J ends lost 6 bases and 4 bases respectively, with 12 bases between them. In germline, CDR1 is MDHEN, CDR2 SYDVKM. The CDR3 is CASRLPGFYGYTF. CDR3 bases: TGTGCCAGCAGGCTACCAGGGTTCTATGGCTACACCTTC.

The chain has TRBV4-3 and TRBJ2-3, with D maybe TRBD2 (5 bases). The CDR3 is made up of 16 amino acids. V lost 2 bases and J 0 bases, leaving 12 bases between the germline ends. Germline values: CDR1 LGHNA, CDR2 YSLEER. In DNA form, the CDR3 reads TGCGCCAGCAGCCAAAGGAGCGGACCTAGCACAGATACGCAGTATTTT. Protein product: CASSQRSGPSTDTQYF.

The J gene is TRBJ1-2, the V gene TRBV9; TRBD1 aligns across 7 bases. The V and J ends lost 4 bases and 7 bases, in that order; junction bases with no gene match: 19. There are 17 residues in the CDR3. Germline CDR1 is SGDLS and CDR2 is YYNGEE. The CDR3 bases are TGTGCCAGCAGCCCCACTGCCGGGACATCCTGGACAGGTGGCTACACCTTC. As protein: CASSPTAGTSWTGGYTF.

The chain links TRBV4-1 to TRBJ1-6; D is perhaps TRBD1 (5 bases). Germline lookup yields CDR1 MGHRA and CDR2 YSYEKL. Trimming took off 1 base at V and 9 bases at J, with 10 bases between the two ends. The CDR3 sequence is 14 residues long. The CDR3 sequence is CASSQGGFPSPLHF. CDR3 DNA: TGCGCCAGCAGCCAAGGGGGCTTTCCTTCACCCCTCCACTTT.

The V and J genes are TRBV5-1 and TRBJ2-7, with D perhaps TRBD2 (6 bases). The V gene lost 0 bases and the J gene lost 1 base, with 14 bases spanning the gap. Germline V CDR1 and CDR2: SGHRS, YFSETQ. CDR3 length: 16 residues. The chain's CDR3 is CASSLAIGTSSYEQYF. The CDR3 DNA sequence: TGCGCCAGCAGCTTGGCCATTGGGACTTCATCCTACGAGCAGTACTTC.

The rearrangement joins TRBV12-5 to TRBJ1-1; D uncertain. Germline V gene sequence: CDR1 LGHNT, CDR2 FRNRAP. Trimming stripped 2 bases from V and 1 base from J, with 5 bases between. The CDR3 contains 13 residues. The CDR3 DNA follows: TGTGCTAGTGGTTTGTCAGAGAACACTGAAGCTTTCTTT. As protein: CASGLSENTEAFF.

In this sample, this clone turned up a few times. The chain recombines TRBV7-9 with TRBJ2-5; tentatively, D is TRBD2 (5 bases). V was clipped by 1 base and J by 2 bases, with 11 bases between them. Germline V CDR1 and CDR2: SEHNR, FQNEAQ (reference sequence). CDR3 size: 15 residues. This chain's CDR3 is CASSLGTSRQETQYF. The CDR3 DNA is TGTGCCAGCAGCTTAGGGACTTCCCGGCAAGAGACCCAGTACTTC.

As regards this clone: Other DNA sequences from this sample encode an identical CDR3 as well. This chain connects TRBV5-1 to TRBJ1-2; D perhaps matches TRBD1 (6 bases). Per the germline V gene, CDR1 is SGHRS and CDR2 is YFSETQ. This CDR3 is built from 13 residues. V lost 3 bases to trimming and J lost 2 bases, with 8 bases between them. CDR3 sequence: CASSSTGNYGYTF. CDR3 coding DNA: TGCGCCAGCAGCTCTACAGGGAACTATGGCTACACCTTC.

This clone was counted a single time. J is TRBJ1-5 and V is TRBV7-2; a weak D match, TRBD1 (6 bases). The CDR3 is made up of 13 amino acids. Germline CDR1 is SGHTA and CDR2 is FQGNSA. V dropped 3 bases and J dropped 13 bases, with 16 bases sitting between them. CDR3 in amino acids: CASSFTTGRVQHF. The CDR3 bases are TGTGCCAGCAGCTTCACCACAGGGCGGGTTCAGCATTTT.

This sequence joins TRBV9 and TRBJ2-6, with D perhaps TRBD1 (6 bases). Germline values: CDR1 SGDLS, CDR2 YYNGEE. V was pared by 0 bases and J by 1 base, with 11 bases between. The CDR3 runs 17 residues. For the CDR3, the DNA is TGTGCCAGCAGCGTAGTCCAGGGGAGATCTGGGGCCAACGTCCTGACTTTC. Encoded protein: CASSVVQGRSGANVLTF.

The chain combines TRBV23-1 with TRBJ2-3; TRBD1 matches at 8 bases. TRBV23-1 is sorted into the ORF group, with uncertain function. Germline trimming cut 4 bases from V and 2 bases from J; bases unmatched to any gene: 8. CDR3 length equals 16 residues. The DNA of the CDR3 is TGCGCCAGCAGTCCGGGACAGGAGGAATCCACAGATACGCAGTATTTT. This sequence encodes CASSPGQEESTDTQYF.

J is TRBJ2-3 and V is TRBV28; 9 nucleotides match TRBD1. Germline V CDR1 and CDR2: MDHEN, SYDVKM. This CDR3 region has 13 residues. The V and J ends lost 6 bases and 3 bases, in that order; junction bases with no gene match: 1. The CDR3 DNA follows: TGTGCCAGCAGGACAGGGGGAACAGATACGCAGTATTTT. Residues: CASRTGGTDTQYF.

This clone was seen only once. The CDR3: CASSGDRRKTEAFF. The CDR3 region has the DNA TGTGCCAGCAGCGGGGACAGAAGAAAAACTGAAGCTTTCTTT. The chain is built from TRBV7-9 and TRBJ1-1, with 7 bases fitting TRBD1. Germline-derived CDR1 and CDR2 are SEHNR and FQNEAQ (reference sequence). The CDR3 is 14 amino acids. V lost 5 bases to trimming and J lost 5 bases; unmatched junction nucleotides: 8.

V gene TRBV18 combines with J gene TRBJ1-4; 11 nucleotides agree with TRBD1. The ends lost 6 bases at V and 8 bases at J; junction bases unmatched: 8. This CDR3 comprises 15 residues. CDR1 is KGHSH and CDR2 is LQKENI in the germline V gene. The CDR3 sequence: CASSPGQGALEKLFF. The CDR3 DNA is TGTGCCAGCTCCCCAGGACAGGGGGCTTTGGAAAAACTGTTTTTT.

This rearrangement joins TRBV6-1 to TRBJ2-5, with 7 nucleotides matching TRBD2. This CDR3 has 14 residues. The germline CDR1 and CDR2 sequences are MNHNS and SASEGT. J lost 0 bases, V lost 5 bases, and 3 bases had no gene match. In DNA, the CDR3 is TGTGCCAGCAGTTCCCTAGCGGACCAAGAGACCCAGTACTTC. Protein sequence: CASSSLADQETQYF.

The chain couples TRBV19 to TRBJ1-1; D possibly corresponds to TRBD1 (5 bases). The V gene's germline CDR1 is LNHDA and CDR2 SQIVND (reference sequence). The CDR3 is 16 amino acids. Trimming cost V 6 bases and J 0 bases, with 17 bases left between them. CDR3 sequence: CASRFSGGAMNTEAFF. CDR3 nucleotide sequence: TGTGCCAGTAGGTTTTCGGGGGGAGCTATGAACACTGAAGCTTTCTTT.

V and J are TRBV7-9 and TRBJ2-3; 7 positions match TRBD1. The CDR3 is 17 residues long. Germline V lookup: CDR1 SEHNR, CDR2 FQNEAQ (reference sequence). V dropped 5 bases and J dropped 2; count of bases not matched to a gene: 13. DNA for the CDR3: TGTGCCAGCAGCCCCTCGGGTCCGACAGGGCCCACAGATACGCAGTATTTT. Translating it yields CASSPSGPTGPTDTQYF.

The count of this clone is one. The gene calls are TRBV9 and TRBJ2-5; 11 positions agree with TRBD2. The CDR3 covers 15 residues. The germline V gene has CDR1 SGDLS and CDR2 YYNGEE. V lost 3 bases to trimming and J lost 2 bases; unmatched junction nucleotides: 3. The CDR3 bases are TGTGCCAGCAGCGGCCTAGCGGGGGGACAAGAGACCCAGTACTTC. It codes for CASSGLAGGQETQYF.